A selection of T cell receptor beta chains follows, all from one sample in a study of blood T cell repertoires in COVID-19. Assay: immunoSEQ multiplex PCR; the TCRdb copy retains only in-frame clones and omits some. The sample has some 110,000 clones; 86% are singletons. What was sequenced was peripheral blood. These receptors all stem from a man aged 40-49 years with acute or convalescent COVID-19. The CDR3 runs from the conserved cysteine through the conserved F or W. Fields, in order: J gene, V gene, CDR3 protein.

TRBJ2-7	TRBV3-1/TRBV3-2	CASSQDGYEQYF
TRBJ2-7	TRBV6-6	CASSPRTYYEQYF
TRBJ1-4	TRBV5-6	CASSLGLAGYDNEKLFF
TRBJ1-2	TRBV30	CAWSSMTGVNYGYTF
TRBJ1-2	TRBV5-5	CASSLGREDGYTF
TRBJ2-5	TRBV19	CASSIQGDVGTQYF
TRBJ1-2	TRBV4-1	CASSQDGGFYGYTF
TRBJ2-1	TRBV18	CASSPRGGGNEQFF
TRBJ1-6	TRBV9	CASSGDTLGFGSPLHF
TRBJ1-2	TRBV3-1/TRBV3-2	CASSQQTGGYGYTF
TRBJ2-7	TRBV6-2/TRBV6-3	CASSSPGTSASYEQYF
TRBJ2-5	TRBV5-8	CASTRGTGMGQETQYF
TRBJ2-7	TRBV7-9	CASRRGAEQYF
TRBJ2-2	TRBV2	CASSENMAGGPGELFF
TRBJ1-1	TRBV7-9	CASSSTRGGGLMSTEAFF
TRBJ2-1	TRBV3-1/TRBV3-2	CASSQAYGESEQFF
TRBJ2-7	TRBV15	CATSRDRARSYEQYF
TRBJ2-1	TRBV7-9	CASSLPRNVEQFF
TRBJ1-1	TRBV4-1	CASSQGQGANTEAFF
TRBJ2-3	TRBV5-4	CASSLATDTQYF
TRBJ2-7	TRBV7-8	CASSAGQSSYEQYF
TRBJ2-7	TRBV25-1	CASSPVGLAGEQYF
TRBJ1-2	TRBV18	CASSPSGPGNYGYTF
TRBJ2-3	TRBV7-9	CASSPNQGATDTQYF
TRBJ2-7	TRBV18	CASSPPGTSGEQYF
TRBJ1-2	TRBV10-3	CAISEESPDKNYGYTF
TRBJ1-5	TRBV19	CASCPTVNQPQHF
TRBJ1-2	TRBV30	CAWSGGQGGRYGYTF
TRBJ1-1	TRBV19	CASSVKTGTREAFF
TRBJ2-3	TRBV5-1	CASSGPSGGRADTQYF
TRBJ1-1	TRBV29-1	CSVWDSMNTEAFF
TRBJ2-1	TRBV27	CASSLTTGTGGGEQFF
TRBJ1-1	TRBV19	CASSIDPIGTKAFF
TRBJ1-2	TRBV30	CAWTHGAYGYTF
TRBJ1-1	TRBV19	CASSLLVPGANTEAFF
TRBJ1-3	TRBV12-5	CASGLDRIKSGNTIYF
TRBJ2-7	TRBV5-1	CASSPQAGGEQYF
TRBJ2-5	TRBV27	CASRGVRGQGTQYF
TRBJ2-3	TRBV10-2	CASSDVERRTDTQYF
TRBJ2-7	TRBV21-1	CASSPSGTSGQPYEQYF
TRBJ1-2	TRBV5-1	CASSWDSVGYTF
TRBJ2-7	TRBV6-5	CASRGGTPSYEQYF
TRBJ2-7	TRBV5-1	CASSPRPSGGPSYEQYF
TRBJ1-1	TRBV7-8	CASSGRQAMNTEAFF
TRBJ1-4	TRBV12-3/TRBV12-4	CASSSRRTGKLFF
TRBJ1-1	TRBV12-3/TRBV12-4	CASRSDWNTEAFF
TRBJ2-1	TRBV7-9	CARGPLRDRVIGEQFF
TRBJ1-1	TRBV4-1	CASSQERGQGRTEAFF
TRBJ1-3	TRBV14	CASSQVATSSGNTIYF
TRBJ1-1	TRBV4-3	CASSQEEGRTEAFF